These 7 T cell receptor beta chains share one sample of origin, sequenced in a study of blood T cell repertoires in COVID-19. The protocol was immunoSEQ multiplex PCR, while the TCRdb copy is restricted to in-frame clones and leaves out a portion. The sample shows over 80,000 clones, 85% to 95% of them seen only once. Sequences were obtained from peripheral blood. These receptors originate from a man in his fifties or sixties with acute or convalescent COVID-19.

This chain connects TRBV6-5 to TRBJ2-7; D not certain. The CDR3 loop spans 11 amino acids. V shed 6 bases and J shed 4 bases, with 7 bases lying between them. Germline loops: CDR1 MNHEY, CDR2 SVGAGI. DNA for the CDR3: TGTGCCAGCAGGACACAATACGAGCAGTACTTC. This gives the protein CASRTQYEQYF.

The chain employs TRBV6-2 or TRBV6-3 and TRBJ2-7; TRBD1 agrees at 7 bases. Germline trimming cut 4 bases from V and 2 bases from J; bases unmatched to any gene: 8. Germline V lookup: CDR1 MNHEY, CDR2 SVGEGT. This CDR3 has 15 amino acids. CDR3 DNA sequence: TGTGCCAGCAGTTCCCGGACAGGACAACCCTACGAGCAGTACTTC. As protein: CASSSRTGQPYEQYF.

V usage is TRBV5-4 and J usage is TRBJ2-1; 8 nucleotides line up with TRBD1. J was trimmed by 0 bases and V by 4 bases; bases with no gene match: 3. The CDR3 length is 15 residues. From germline, CDR1 is SGHNT and CDR2 YYREEE (reference sequence). CDR3 in amino acids: CASSITGGSYNEQFF. In nucleotides, the CDR3 is TGTGCCAGCAGCATCACAGGGGGCTCCTACAATGAGCAGTTCTTC.

A few counts support this clone. This chain uses TRBV2 with TRBJ2-3, with 11 bases matching TRBD2. CDR1 and CDR2 from the germline V gene are SNHLY and FYNNEI. The CDR3 totals 17 residues. With 5 bases clipped from V and 0 bases from J, the junction kept 7 bases outside the gene matches. CDR3 nucleotide sequence: TGTGCCAGCAGTTCCGGGACTAGCGGTCCTAGCACAGATACGCAGTATTTT. It yields the protein CASSSGTSGPSTDTQYF.

The chain joins TRBV6-2 or TRBV6-3 to TRBJ1-1; unclear D gene. V shed 4 bases and J shed 0 bases, with 15 bases lying between them. The length of the CDR3 is 16 residues. Germline CDR1 and CDR2: MNHEY and SVGEGT. The CDR3 sequence is CASSSWRLQLNTEAFF. As DNA, the CDR3 is TGTGCCAGCAGTTCTTGGCGGCTCCAACTGAACACTGAAGCTTTCTTT.

The chain combines TRBV4-3 with TRBJ2-7; 9 bases map to TRBD2. After removal of 1 base from V and 5 bases from J, the junction contained 6 bases not matched to a gene. The germline gives CDR1 LGHNA, CDR2 YSLEER. CDR3 length: 15 amino acids. DNA of the CDR3: TGCGCCAGCAGCCAAGCTAGCGGGGTAAACAACGAGCAGTACTTC. Protein: CASSQASGVNNEQYF.

This clone was recorded a few times. J is TRBJ2-2 and V is TRBV9; 9 bases map to TRBD1. There are 16 residues in the CDR3. With 3 bases clipped from V and 0 bases from J, the junction kept 3 bases outside the gene matches. Germline CDR1 and CDR2: SGDLS and YYNGEE. The CDR3 here is CASSGRTGANTGELFF. In nucleotides, the CDR3 is TGTGCCAGCAGCGGACGGACAGGGGCGAACACCGGGGAGCTGTTTTTT.